In this sample, the clone carrying this TCR beta chain turned up a few times. Its antigen is unknown. The data belong to a study of blood T cells in healthy people across ages. At the level of the study: Template switching picked up about one barcoded beta molecule for each two T cells. Study-level points and caveats: Older individuals had lower TCR beta diversity per million T cells (the decline was roughly linear). Total diversity from one million sequenced T cells was likely underestimated.

The authors ran a second PCR of roughly 6 to 11 cycles using a sample-barcoded 5' primer and a J-beta primer mix. TCRdb itself ran the 5' RACE reads through MiXCR, one entry per CDR3 protein. Here the sample spans over a million distinct CDR3 sequences, around two fifths being singletons. Germline CDR1 reads MNHNS; CDR2 reads SASEGT. The ends lost 4 bases at V and 4 bases at J; junction bases unmatched: 6. This CDR3 contains 16 residues. The source material was blood. The rearrangement links TRBV6-1 to TRBJ2-3; 12 nucleotides agree with TRBD2. The receptor was isolated from a woman aged 18-35 years in good health. This chain's CDR3 is CASSGASGGAPDTQYF. CDR3 nucleotide sequence: TGTGCCAGCAGTGGGGCTAGCGGGGGGGCGCCAGATACGCAGTATTTT.